The present T cell receptor (beta chain) was sequenced within a study of blood T cell repertoires in COVID-19. Background on the study: The United States, Italy and Spain supplied acute and convalescent COVID-19 samples. Nucleic acid was either cDNA or gDNA, and it came from T cells, B-cell-depleted T cells, or PBMCs.

Germline lookup yields CDR1 MGHRA and CDR2 YSYEKL. Trimming cost V 3 bases and J 3 bases; bases outside gene matches: 7. CDR3 length: 15 residues. This clone was observed a few times. Sequenced by immunoSEQ multiplex PCR; TCRdb stores in-frame clones only, minus some. The sample has approximately 91,000 clones; 80% are singletons. The sequenced sample was peripheral blood. This chain joins TRBV4-1 and TRBJ2-7; 8 bases map to TRBD1. The sequence was collected from a human donor in a cohort sampled during active COVID-19. In DNA, the CDR3 is TGCGCCAGCAGCCAGGCCGGGACAGGACACTACGAGCAGTACTTC. This encodes CASSQAGTGHYEQYF.